Below, 26 T cell receptor beta chains from the same sample are listed, as sequenced in a study of blood T cells in healthy people across ages. PCR was performed a second time for 7 to 11 cycles using a sample-barcoded 5' primer and a J-beta primer mix. TCRdb re-derived calls from the 5' RACE reads in MiXCR, one entry per CDR3 protein. The table includes 850,000 or so distinct CDR3 sequences, about 28% detected once. Source material: blood. The receptors were sampled from an elderly woman in good health.

The CDR3 nucleotides are TGTGCCAGCAGCTTAGGGGGACCGGGACTCAGGTTAGTGCAGTTCTTC. The encoded protein is CASSLGGPGLRLVQFF. This chain uses TRBV7-2 with TRBJ2-1; TRBD2 might be the D (6 bases). V shed 1 base and J shed 12 bases, with 22 bases lying between them. The length of the CDR3 is 16 residues. Germline assignment: CDR1 SGHTA and CDR2 FQGNSA.

V usage is TRBV20-1 and J usage is TRBJ1-5; 7 bases are shared with TRBD1. V dropped 2 bases and J dropped 2; count of bases not matched to a gene: 9. CDR1 is DFQATT and CDR2 is SNEGSKA in the germline V gene (reference sequence). CDR3 length equals 16 residues. DNA of the CDR3: TGCAGTGCTAGAATCAGGGGGGGGGCTGGCAATCAGCCCCAGCATTTT. Encoded protein: CSARIRGGAGNQPQHF.

This clonotype showed up many times. The V and J genes are TRBV20-1 and TRBJ1-6, with D unclear. The V gene lost 0 bases and the J gene lost 5 bases, with 11 bases spanning the gap. Germline assignment: CDR1 DFQATT and CDR2 SNEGSKA (reference sequence). The CDR3 spans 15 residues. The DNA of the CDR3 is TGCAGTGCTAGAGAGGCGGGCCGTGATAATTCACCCCTCCACTTT. Translation gives CSAREAGRDNSPLHF.

The V and J genes are TRBV5-1 and TRBJ2-3; possibly TRBD2 for D (6 bases). Trimming pared 2 bases from V and 2 bases from J, leaving 9 bases between. The CDR3 runs 14 residues. The germline gives CDR1 SGHRS, CDR2 YFSETQ. CDR3 sequence reads: CASSFSGNTDTQYF. CDR3 sequence (DNA): TGCGCCAGCAGCTTTAGCGGTAACACAGATACGCAGTATTTT.

The sample holds a few counts of this clonotype. The rearrangement joins TRBV10-3 to TRBJ1-6, with 7 nucleotides matching TRBD1. Trimming cost V 2 bases and J 7 bases; bases outside gene matches: 5. Germline CDR1 ENHRY, CDR2 SYGVKD. The CDR3 length is 15 residues. CDR3 nucleotide sequence: TGTGCCATCAGTGAGAGGGGACAGATGAATTCACCCCTCCACTTT. This sequence encodes CAISERGQMNSPLHF.

This clonotype was seen ten or more times. The rearrangement links TRBV14 to TRBJ2-1; D is perhaps TRBD1 (6 bases). Trimming shortened V by 1 base and J by 4 bases, and 8 bases separated the two germline ends. The CDR3 runs to 14 residues. The germline CDR1 and CDR2 sequences are SGHDN and FVKESK. CDR3 nucleotides: TGTGCCAGCAGCCAAGGGGGGCCGTACAATGAGCAGTTCTTC. Translation gives CASSQGGPYNEQFF.

This clonotype was seen repeatedly, ten times or more. The rearrangement links TRBV29-1 to TRBJ2-1, with a possible D match to TRBD2 (5 bases). The germline V and J ends were trimmed by 0 bases and 9 bases, with 15 bases remaining between them. Looked up from germline, CDR1 is SQVTM and CDR2 is ANQGSEA. This CDR3 has 14 residues. CDR3 protein: CSVEEVGGRSEQFF. The CDR3 nucleotides are TGCAGCGTTGAAGAGGTGGGCGGGCGTAGTGAGCAGTTCTTC.

This CDR3 reads CASSPLIVANSGANVLTF. The CDR3 nucleotides read TGTGCCAGCAGCCCTCTGATCGTGGCAAATTCTGGGGCCAACGTCCTGACTTTC. This rearrangement joins TRBV11-2 to TRBJ2-6; the D is unclear. CDR1 SGHAT and CDR2 FQNNGV come from the germline V gene. The CDR3 extends over 18 amino acids. The V gene lost 5 bases and the J gene lost 1 base, with 18 bases spanning the gap.

The chain uses TRBV12-3 or TRBV12-4 and TRBJ2-3; 10 bases map to TRBD2. V shed 3 bases, J shed 6 bases, and the junction held 12 bases outside the gene matches. The CDR3 loop spans 17 amino acids. The chain's CDR3 is CASSFGASGSFRDTQYF. CDR3 in DNA: TGTGCCAGCAGTTTCGGGGCTAGCGGGAGCTTCCGGGATACGCAGTATTTT.

This clonotype was recorded at least ten times. V and J are TRBV20-1 and TRBJ2-3, with 15 bases aligning to TRBD2. Looked up from germline, CDR1 is DFQATT and CDR2 is SNEGSKA (reference sequence). V lost 3 bases and J lost 8; bases outside the gene matches: 12. The CDR3 length is 17 residues. The CDR3 sequence is CSARGLAGGATQGTQYF. Here the CDR3 DNA reads TGCAGTGCTAGGGGACTAGCGGGGGGTGCGACGCAGGGTACGCAGTATTTT.

The chain has TRBV12-3 or TRBV12-4 and TRBJ1-2; 7 bases align to TRBD1. CDR3 length: 14 residues. V shed 5 bases, J shed 8 bases, and the junction held 11 bases outside the gene matches. The CDR3 is CASSRPTGWEGYTF. In DNA form, the CDR3 reads TGTGCCAGCAGTCGCCCGACAGGGTGGGAGGGCTACACCTTC.

Here the CDR3 reads CASSLHRDKSLNTQYF. Here the CDR3 DNA reads TGCGCCAGCAGCTTACATCGGGACAAATCCCTTAATACGCAGTATTTT. The chain employs TRBV5-1 and TRBJ2-3, with a weak D call TRBD1 (6 bases). The germline gives CDR1 SGHRS, CDR2 YFSETQ. Deletions cut 2 bases from V and 7 bases from J, with 20 bases between. CDR3 size: 16 residues.

The V gene is TRBV6-1, the J gene TRBJ1-4, with D hard to call. Trimming removed 7 bases at V and 0 bases at J, with 9 bases between. The CDR3 has 14 residues. CDR1 MNHNS and CDR2 SASEGT come from the germline V gene. The CDR3 protein is CASTRDATNEKLFF. The CDR3 DNA follows: TGTGCCAGCACTCGGGATGCAACTAATGAAAAACTGTTTTTT.

On this clonotype itself: A read error is possible here, since a much larger clone lies one base away. The chain is built from TRBV6-1 and TRBJ2-1; tentatively, D is TRBD1 (5 bases). Trimming took off 4 bases at V and 8 bases at J, with 12 bases between the two ends. CDR1 MNHNS and CDR2 SASEGT come from the germline V gene. This CDR3 comprises 13 residues. CDR3 bases: TGTGCCAGCAGTGCGTCCAGGGTTTATGAGCAGTTCTTC. Its translation: CASSASRVYEQFF.

Concerning this clonotype itself: Since a much larger clone is just one base distant, this may be a read error. This chain's CDR3 is CASGTPTPGLAGSYEQYF. The CDR3 nucleotides are TGTGCCAGCGGCACCCCTACCCCGGGACTAGCGGGATCCTACGAGCAGTACTTC. The chain couples TRBV9 to TRBJ2-7, with 13 bases fitting TRBD2. The CDR3 contains 18 residues. Germline CDR1 is SGDLS and CDR2 is YYNGEE. V lost 7 bases and J lost 1; bases outside the gene matches: 14.

The rearrangement links TRBV7-9 to TRBJ2-5; perhaps TRBD1 as D (6 bases). V dropped 3 bases and J dropped 11 bases, with 19 bases sitting between them. CDR3 size: 14 residues. CDR1 is SEHNR, CDR2 FQNEAQ, per germline (reference sequence). The CDR3 coding sequence is TGTGCCAGCAGCTTGTGGGACATCAGCAGTGAGCAGTACTTC. It encodes CASSLWDISSEQYF. The full variable domain, rest sourced from reference TRBV7-9 and TRBJ2-5, is DTGVSQNPRHKITKRGQNVTFRCDPISEHNRLYWYRQTLGQGPEFLTYFQNEAQLEKSRLLSDRFSAERPKGSFSTLEIQRTEQGDSAMYLCASSLWDISSEQYFGPGTRLLVL.

The chain links TRBV2 to TRBJ1-5; TRBD1 matches at 8 bases. V was pared by 6 bases and J by 10 bases, with 11 bases of the junction left unmatched. The CDR3 sequence is 14 residues long. The germline V gene encodes CDR1 SNHLY and CDR2 FYNNEI. Here the CDR3 DNA reads TGTGCCAGCAGCTCCCAGGGGGCTCAGGGTCCCCAGCATTTT. Its protein product is CASSSQGAQGPQHF.

This clonotype was seen more than once but under ten times. The chain combines TRBV11-2 with TRBJ1-1; 9 bases align to TRBD1. The ends lost 5 bases at V and 2 bases at J; junction bases unmatched: 18. Germline CDR1 is SGHAT and CDR2 is FQNNGV. CDR3 size: 19 residues. CDR3 bases: TGTGCCAGCAGCCCCCGCCCGGCAGGACAGGGGAACGGAAACACTGAAGCTTTCTTT. Encoded protein: CASSPRPAGQGNGNTEAFF.

Worth noting for this clonotype: A read error may be the cause here, since a much bigger clone is one base away. The V gene is TRBV27, the J gene TRBJ2-5; D uncertain. With the DNA end fitting TRBJ2-7 better, the J assignment may be wrong. Germline loops: CDR1 MNHEY, CDR2 SMNVEV (reference sequence). There are 12 residues in the CDR3. The CDR3 sequence is CASSLWLGEQYF. The CDR3 DNA follows: TGTGCCAGCAGTTTATGGCTTGGCGAGCAGTACTTC.

The chain is built from TRBV20-1 and TRBJ2-1, with TRBD2 matching over 9 bases. The trim removed 6 bases at V and 5 bases at J, leaving 8 bases unmatched. This CDR3 has 14 amino acids. The germline V gene has CDR1 DFQATT and CDR2 SNEGSKA (reference sequence). The chain's CDR3 is CSAEISGGNNEQFF. The CDR3 nucleotides read TGCAGTGCCGAAATTAGCGGGGGAAACAATGAGCAGTTCTTC.

This clonotype has a handful of counts. This chain joins TRBV7-9 and TRBJ2-1; TRBD2 matches at 12 bases. Trimming took 3 bases from V and 5 from J; bases not matched to a gene: 5. The CDR3 consists of 16 residues. Germline CDR1 and CDR2: SEHNR and FQNEAQ (reference sequence). CDR3 DNA: TGTGCCAGCAGCTTGACGCTAGCGGGGGGGCACAATGAGCAGTTCTTC. This encodes CASSLTLAGGHNEQFF.

This clonotype came up once. This may stem from a read error, because a much larger clone lies one nucleotide away. CDR3 bases: TGTGCCAGCAGTAAACGGACAGGGCCCTATGGCGACACCTTC. Protein product: CASSKRTGPYGDTF. This chain links TRBV6-5 with TRBJ1-2, with 8 bases aligning to TRBD1. The germline V gene encodes CDR1 MNHEY and CDR2 SVGAGI. CDR3 size: 14 residues.

In this sample, this clonotype turned up a few times. Relative to the germline gene, one junction end is altered; a read error may explain this. The CDR3 region has the DNA TGCAGTGTTGAGGGGAACACTGAAGCTTTCTTT. Translating gives CSVEGNTEAFF. This sequence joins TRBV29-1 and TRBJ1-1; no clear D. The germline V gene has CDR1 SQVTM and CDR2 ANQGSEA. This CDR3 is 11 amino acids long.

There are many counts of this clonotype. The chain recombines TRBV12-3 or TRBV12-4 with TRBJ2-5; no definite D call. The CDR3 has 13 amino acids. Trimming pared 3 bases from V and 5 bases from J, leaving 10 bases between. This CDR3 reads CASSLMVVETQYF. DNA for the CDR3: TGTGCCAGCAGTTTGATGGTAGTCGAGACCCAGTACTTC.

This clonotype was recorded many times. The CDR3 reads CASSLEVLAKNIQYF. CDR3 nucleotides: TGTGCCAGCAGCTTAGAGGTCTTAGCCAAAAACATTCAGTACTTC. The genes are TRBV7-2 and TRBJ2-4, with no clear D. V was trimmed by 1 base and J by 0 bases, leaving 7 bases between them. This CDR3 comprises 15 residues. The germline V gene encodes CDR1 SGHTA and CDR2 FQGNSA.

This clonotype was recorded many times. V is TRBV10-3 and J is TRBJ1-4; the D gene is possibly TRBD1 (6 bases). CDR3 size: 13 residues. In germline, CDR1 is ENHRY, CDR2 SYGVKD. Trimming removed 10 bases from V and 8 bases from J, with 17 bases in between. The CDR3 bases are TGTGCCACGACGTCGGGGGCGCGAGAAAAACTGTTTTTT. It is translated as CATTSGAREKLFF.